The source of this T cell receptor beta chain is a study of blood T cell repertoires in COVID-19. Generated by immunoSEQ multiplex PCR, the TCRdb table keeps only in-frame clones and is missing some. The data show around 250,000 clones, 80% to 90% seen once. Everyone who took part was roughly 18 to 89 years old, and they came from 24 US areas. Germline assignment: CDR1 SGHTS and CDR2 YDEGEE. The CDR3 has 15 residues. V gave up 0 bases and J gave up 5 bases; unmatched junction bases: 5. The sequenced sample was PBMCs or T cells enriched from blood (not recorded which). The chain has TRBV5-8 and TRBJ2-7; 10 nucleotides agree with TRBD1. The clonotype comes from a woman aged 45-65 years who had recovered from COVID-19. CDR3 protein: CASSLVGTGANEQYF. The DNA for the CDR3 is TGTGCCAGCAGCTTGGTAGGGACAGGGGCCAACGAGCAGTACTTC. The full variable domain, completed using reference TRBV5-8 and TRBJ2-7, is EAGVTQSPTHLIKTRGQQATLRCSPISGHTSVYWYQQALGLGLQFLLWYDEGEERNRGNFPPRFSGRQFPNYSSELNVNALELEDSALYLCASSLVGTGANEQYFGPGTRLTVT.